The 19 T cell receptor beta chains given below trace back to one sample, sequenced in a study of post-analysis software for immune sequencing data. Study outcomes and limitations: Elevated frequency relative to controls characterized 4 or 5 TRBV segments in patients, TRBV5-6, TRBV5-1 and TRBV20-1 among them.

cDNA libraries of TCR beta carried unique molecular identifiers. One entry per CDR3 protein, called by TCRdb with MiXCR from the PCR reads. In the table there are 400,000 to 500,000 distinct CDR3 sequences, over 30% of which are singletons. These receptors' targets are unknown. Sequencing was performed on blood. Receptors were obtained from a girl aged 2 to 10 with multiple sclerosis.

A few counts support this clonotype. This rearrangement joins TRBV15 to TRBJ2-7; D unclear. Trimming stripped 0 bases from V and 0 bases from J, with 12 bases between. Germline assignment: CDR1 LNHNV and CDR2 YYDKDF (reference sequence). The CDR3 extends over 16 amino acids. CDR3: CATSRDGYGNSYEQYF. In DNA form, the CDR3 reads TGTGCCACCAGCAGAGATGGTTACGGTAACTCCTACGAGCAGTACTTC.

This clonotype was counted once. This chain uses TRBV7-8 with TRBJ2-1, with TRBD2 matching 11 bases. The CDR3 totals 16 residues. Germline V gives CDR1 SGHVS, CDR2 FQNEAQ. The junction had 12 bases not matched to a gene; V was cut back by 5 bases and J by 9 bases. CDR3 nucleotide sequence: TGTGCCAGCAGCCTGATCTCGCCTAGCGGGGGGTCTGAGCAGTTCTTC. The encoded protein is CASSLISPSGGSEQFF.

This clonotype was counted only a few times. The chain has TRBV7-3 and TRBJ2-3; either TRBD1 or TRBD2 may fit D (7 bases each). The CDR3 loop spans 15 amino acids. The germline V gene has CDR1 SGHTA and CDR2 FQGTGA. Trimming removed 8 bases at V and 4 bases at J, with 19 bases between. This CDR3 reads CASGPGGGQADTQYF. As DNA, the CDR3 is TGTGCCAGCGGACCAGGGGGGGGCCAGGCAGATACGCAGTATTTT. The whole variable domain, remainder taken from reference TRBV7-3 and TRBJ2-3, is GAGVSQTPSNKVTEKGKYVELRCDPISGHTALYWYRQSLGQGPEFLIYFQGTGAADDSGLPNDRFFAVRPEGSVSTLKIQRTERGDSAVYLCASGPGGGQADTQYFGPGTRLTVL.

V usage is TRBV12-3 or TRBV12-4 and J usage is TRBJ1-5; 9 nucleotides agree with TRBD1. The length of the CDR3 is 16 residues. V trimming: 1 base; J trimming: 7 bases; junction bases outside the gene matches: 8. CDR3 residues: CASSLDRDRVGQPQHF. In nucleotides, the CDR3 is TGTGCCAGCAGTTTAGACCGGGACAGGGTCGGCCAGCCCCAGCATTTT.

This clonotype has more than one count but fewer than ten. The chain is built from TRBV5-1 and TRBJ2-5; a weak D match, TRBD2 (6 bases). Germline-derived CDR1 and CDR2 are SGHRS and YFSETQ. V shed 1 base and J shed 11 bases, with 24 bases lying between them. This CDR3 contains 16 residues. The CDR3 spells CASSLTTGLVHNEQYF. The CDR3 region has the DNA TGCGCCAGCAGCTTGACCACGGGACTTGTGCACAATGAGCAGTACTTC.

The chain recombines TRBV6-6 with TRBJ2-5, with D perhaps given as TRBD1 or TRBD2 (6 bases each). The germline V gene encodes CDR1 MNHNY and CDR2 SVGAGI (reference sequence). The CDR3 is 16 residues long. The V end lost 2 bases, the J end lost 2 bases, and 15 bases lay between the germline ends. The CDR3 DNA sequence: TGTGCCAGCAGTTACCCCCGGAGGGGGGCACAAGAGACCCAGTACTTC. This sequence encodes CASSYPRRGAQETQYF.

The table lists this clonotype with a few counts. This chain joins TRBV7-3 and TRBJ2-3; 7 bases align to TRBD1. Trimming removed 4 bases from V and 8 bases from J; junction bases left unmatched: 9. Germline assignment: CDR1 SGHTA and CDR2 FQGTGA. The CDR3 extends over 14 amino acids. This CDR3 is CASSSGTARVTQYF. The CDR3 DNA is TGTGCCAGCAGCTCCGGGACAGCCCGAGTTACGCAGTATTTT.

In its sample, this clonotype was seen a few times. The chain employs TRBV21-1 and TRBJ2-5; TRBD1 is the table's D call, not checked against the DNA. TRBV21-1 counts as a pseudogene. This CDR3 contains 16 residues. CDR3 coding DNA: TGTGCCAGCAGCAAAGAGGGACAGGGACGAGGAGAGACCCAGTACTTC. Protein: CASSKEGQGRGETQYF.

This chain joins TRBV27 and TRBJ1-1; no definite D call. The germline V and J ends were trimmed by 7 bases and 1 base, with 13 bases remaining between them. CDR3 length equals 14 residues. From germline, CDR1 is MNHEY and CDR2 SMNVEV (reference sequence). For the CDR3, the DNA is TGTGCCAGCATCAGTTCGTGGGAGAACACTGAAGCTTTCTTT. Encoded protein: CASISSWENTEAFF.

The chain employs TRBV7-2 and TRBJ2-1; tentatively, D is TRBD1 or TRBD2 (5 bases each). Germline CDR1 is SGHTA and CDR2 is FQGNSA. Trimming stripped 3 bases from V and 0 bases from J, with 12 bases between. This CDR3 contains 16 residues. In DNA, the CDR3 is TGTGCCAGCAGCTTCGGACCAGGGAGCTCCTACAATGAGCAGTTCTTC. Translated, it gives CASSFGPGSSYNEQFF. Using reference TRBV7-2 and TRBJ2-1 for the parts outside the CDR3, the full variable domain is GAGVSQSPSNKVTEKGKDVELRCDPISGHTALYWYRQSLGQGLEFLIYFQGNSAPDKSGLPSDRFSAERTGGSVSTLTIQRTQQEDSAVYLCASSFGPGSSYNEQFFGPGTRLTVL.

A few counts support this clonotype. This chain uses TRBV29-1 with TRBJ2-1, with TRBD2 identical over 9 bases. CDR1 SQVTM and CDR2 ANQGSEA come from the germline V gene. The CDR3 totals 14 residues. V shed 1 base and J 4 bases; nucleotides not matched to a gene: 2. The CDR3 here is CSVEVLAGYNEQFF. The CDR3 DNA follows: TGCAGCGTTGAAGTACTAGCGGGTTACAATGAGCAGTTCTTC.

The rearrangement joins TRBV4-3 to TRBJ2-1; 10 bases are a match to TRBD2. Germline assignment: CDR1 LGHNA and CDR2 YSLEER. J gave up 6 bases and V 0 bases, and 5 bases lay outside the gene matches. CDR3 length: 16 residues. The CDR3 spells CASSQDPASGGNEQFF. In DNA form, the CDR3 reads TGCGCCAGCAGCCAAGATCCGGCTAGCGGGGGCAATGAGCAGTTCTTC.

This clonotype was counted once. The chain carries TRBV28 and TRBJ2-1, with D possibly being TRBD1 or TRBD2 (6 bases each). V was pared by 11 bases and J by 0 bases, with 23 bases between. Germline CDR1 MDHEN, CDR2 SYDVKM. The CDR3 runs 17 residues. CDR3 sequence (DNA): TGTGCCGGAGGGGACTCTCAGGGGCTGAGCTCCTACAATGAGCAGTTCTTC. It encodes CAGGDSQGLSSYNEQFF.

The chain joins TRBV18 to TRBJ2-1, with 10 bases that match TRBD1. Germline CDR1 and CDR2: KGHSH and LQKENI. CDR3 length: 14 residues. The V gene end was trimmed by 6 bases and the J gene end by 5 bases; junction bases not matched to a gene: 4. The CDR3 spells CASSGTGANNEQFF. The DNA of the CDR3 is TGTGCCAGCTCCGGGACAGGGGCAAACAATGAGCAGTTCTTC.

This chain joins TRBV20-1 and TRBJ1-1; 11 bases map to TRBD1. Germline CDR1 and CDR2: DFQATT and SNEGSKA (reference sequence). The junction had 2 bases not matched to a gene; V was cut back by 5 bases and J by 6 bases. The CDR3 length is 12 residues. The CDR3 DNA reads TGCAGTGCTGGACAGGGGGCGGCTGAAGCTTTCTTT. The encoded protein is CSAGQGAAEAFF.

The CDR3 protein is CASSYPGQGYNSPLHF. In DNA form, the CDR3 reads TGTGCCAGCAGTTACCCGGGACAGGGCTATAATTCACCCCTCCACTTT. This chain connects TRBV28 to TRBJ1-6, with 9 nucleotides matching TRBD1. Germline V gene lookup returns CDR1 MDHEN and CDR2 SYDVKM. V dropped 4 bases and J dropped 3; count of bases not matched to a gene: 4. The CDR3 contains 16 residues.

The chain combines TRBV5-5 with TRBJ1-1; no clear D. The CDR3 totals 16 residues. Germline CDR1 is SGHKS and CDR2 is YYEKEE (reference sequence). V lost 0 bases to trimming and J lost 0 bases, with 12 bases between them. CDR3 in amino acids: CASSLGRRNMNTEAFF. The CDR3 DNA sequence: TGTGCCAGCAGCTTGGGGAGGCGAAACATGAACACTGAAGCTTTCTTT.

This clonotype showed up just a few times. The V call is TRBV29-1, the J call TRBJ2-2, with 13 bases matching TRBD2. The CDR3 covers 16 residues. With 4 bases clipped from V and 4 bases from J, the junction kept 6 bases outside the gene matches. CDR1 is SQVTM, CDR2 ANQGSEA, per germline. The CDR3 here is CSVGELAGGLTGELFF. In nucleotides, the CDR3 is TGCAGCGTTGGGGAACTAGCGGGGGGGCTCACCGGGGAGCTGTTTTTT.

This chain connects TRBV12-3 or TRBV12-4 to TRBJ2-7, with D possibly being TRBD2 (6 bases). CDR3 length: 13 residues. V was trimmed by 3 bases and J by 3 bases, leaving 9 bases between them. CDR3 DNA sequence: TGTGCCAGCAGTTTCCAGGAGGGCTACGAGCAGTACTTC. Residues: CASSFQEGYEQYF.